This T cell receptor beta chain was captured by sequencing in a study of CD8+ T cells in alopecia areata. The wider study: Scoring of severity for treated patients was based on percentage of affected scalp area.

Stated treatment: oral pan-JAK inhibitor, 5-10 mg twice daily. The authors extracted RNA and reverse transcribed it into cDNA as the sequencing template. The method was immunoSEQ multiplex PCR; TCRdb's version includes in-frame clones alone and lacks a portion of them. The sample has under 150,000 clones; less than 60% are singletons. This clone was found a few times. Material: CD4+ T cells sorted from blood, obtained at week 24, from a patient treated with tofacitinib. The origin of this receptor is a human donor with alopecia areata.

The CDR3 sequence: CSVETPGEQYF. For the CDR3, the DNA is TGCAGCGTTGAAACCCCAGGGGAGCAGTACTTC. The V call is TRBV29-1, the J call TRBJ2-7, with D perhaps matching TRBD1 (5 bases). This CDR3 spans 11 amino acids. Trimming removed 2 bases from V and 7 bases from J, with 9 bases in between. CDR1 and CDR2 from the germline V gene are SQVTM and ANQGSEA.